One sample yielded the 19 T cell receptor beta chains listed below, sequenced in a study of blood T cell repertoires in COVID-19. Clones were sequenced by immunoSEQ multiplex PCR, and TCRdb holds only the in-frame ones, with some missing. The profile shows approximately 280,000 clones, around 85% of them singletons. The sequenced sample was peripheral blood. All receptors derive from a woman aged 65 to 85 with acute or convalescent COVID-19.

The rearrangement links TRBV2 to TRBJ2-2; 7 nucleotides line up with TRBD2. CDR1 is SNHLY and CDR2 is FYNNEI in the germline V gene. CDR3 length: 14 amino acids. Unmatched junction bases numbered 8, after V lost 7 bases and J lost 6 bases. In nucleotides, the CDR3 is TGTGCCAGCACGACGGGGGGTGGACCCGGGGAGCTGTTTTTT. It is translated as CASTTGGGPGELFF.

This clone occurred a few times. The chain carries TRBV4-1 and TRBJ2-4, with a possible D match to TRBD2 (6 bases). The germline CDR1 and CDR2 sequences are MGHRA and YSYEKL. The ends were cut back, 0 bases at V and 7 bases at J, with 13 bases in the middle. This CDR3 spans 15 amino acids. CDR3 sequence: CASSQDGGLGNIQYF. CDR3 bases: TGCGCCAGCAGCCAAGATGGGGGGTTGGGGAACATTCAGTACTTC.

This clone showed up just a few times. The chain combines TRBV6-1 with TRBJ1-5; the D gene is possibly TRBD1 (5 bases). The length of the CDR3 is 15 residues. Germline V gene lookup returns CDR1 MNHNS and CDR2 SASEGT. V was cut by 1 base and J by 6 bases, with 13 bases left in between. The CDR3 coding sequence is TGTGCCAGCAGTGAAGAGTTAAGGGGCGGTCAGCCCCAGCATTTT. It yields the protein CASSEELRGGQPQHF.

As DNA, the CDR3 is TGTGCCATCAGTCCCACAGGGTTGGCGAATCAGCCCCAGCATTTT. It yields the protein CAISPTGLANQPQHF. The V gene is TRBV10-3, the J gene TRBJ1-5, with a weak D call TRBD1 (6 bases). In germline, CDR1 is ENHRY, CDR2 SYGVKD. V was shortened by 5 bases and J by 4 bases, with 15 bases between the two germline ends. This CDR3 comprises 15 residues.

The V gene is TRBV3-1 (or the pseudogene TRBV3-2), the J gene TRBJ2-3, with a possible D match to TRBD2 (6 bases). The CDR3 consists of 13 residues. Germline V gene sequence: CDR1 LGHDT, CDR2 YNNKEL (reference sequence). Trimming took off 3 bases at V and 9 bases at J, with 13 bases between the two ends. The CDR3: CASSQGGARTQYF. DNA of the CDR3: TGTGCCAGCAGCCAGGGCGGGGCTAGGACGCAGTATTTT.

The chain couples TRBV2 to TRBJ2-7; 7 positions match TRBD1. V gave up 4 bases and J gave up 0 bases; unmatched junction bases: 3. Germline V CDR1 and CDR2: SNHLY, FYNNEI. CDR3 size: 14 residues. CDR3 amino acids: CASSGQGTSYEQYF. The CDR3 DNA reads TGTGCCAGCAGTGGACAGGGCACCTCCTACGAGCAGTACTTC.

The CDR3 region is CASSQEVEQFF. Here the CDR3 DNA reads TGTGCCAGCAGTCAGGAGGTTGAGCAGTTCTTC. The chain couples TRBV6-6 to TRBJ2-1, with D perhaps matching TRBD2 (5 bases). Germline V gives CDR1 MNHNY, CDR2 SVGAGI (reference sequence). There are 11 residues in the CDR3. Deletions cut 5 bases from V and 9 bases from J, with 8 bases between.

This clone showed up just once. At the DNA level, this CDR3 is encoded by other sequences in the same sample as well. The chain combines TRBV30 with TRBJ2-3, with D unclear. In germline, CDR1 is GTSNPN, CDR2 SVGIG (reference sequence). V was clipped by 0 bases and J by 3 bases, with 4 bases between them. This CDR3 is built from 12 residues. The CDR3 DNA sequence: TGTGCCTGGAGTGTACTAACAGATACGCAGTATTTT. It specifies CAWSVLTDTQYF.

The chain recombines TRBV11-3 with TRBJ2-2; 9 positions match TRBD1. Per the germline V gene, CDR1 is SGHNT and CDR2 is YENEEA. CDR3 size: 16 residues. V lost 4 bases and J lost 5; bases outside the gene matches: 8. Here the CDR3 DNA reads TGTGCCAGCAGCTCTCGGACAGGGGTGGGGACCGGGGAGCTGTTTTTT. Its translation: CASSSRTGVGTGELFF.

This rearrangement joins TRBV6-5 to TRBJ1-1; 8 bases are shared with TRBD1. V lost 5 bases to trimming and J lost 4 bases; unmatched junction nucleotides: 9. The germline gives CDR1 MNHEY, CDR2 SVGAGI. The CDR3 length is 15 residues. The CDR3 loop is CASSPHRGTGTEAFF. CDR3 in DNA: TGTGCCAGCAGTCCTCACAGGGGGACCGGCACTGAAGCTTTCTTT.

V gene TRBV6-1 combines with J gene TRBJ1-5; D call uncertain. The V gene's germline CDR1 is MNHNS and CDR2 SASEGT. Trimming stripped 4 bases from V and 0 bases from J, with 13 bases between. The CDR3 loop spans 16 amino acids. The DNA for the CDR3 is TGTGCCAGCAGTGTAGGCTCGGGGTATAGCAATCAGCCCCAGCATTTT. This gives the protein CASSVGSGYSNQPQHF.

The genes are TRBV11-1 and TRBJ1-2; 9 nucleotides line up with TRBD1. CDR1 SGHAT and CDR2 FQDESV come from the germline V gene (reference sequence). V shed 5 bases, J shed 7 bases, and the junction held 8 bases outside the gene matches. CDR3 length: 14 residues. This chain's CDR3 is CASSRRDRVAGYTF. DNA of the CDR3: TGTGCCAGCAGCAGAAGGGACAGGGTGGCTGGCTACACCTTC.

Concerning this clone: This sample includes further DNA sequences coding for the same CDR3. The chain has TRBV18 and TRBJ1-6, with a tentative D call TRBD1 (5 bases). Trimming removed 3 bases at V and 9 bases at J, with 12 bases between. Germline CDR1 is KGHSH and CDR2 is LQKENI. CDR3 length: 14 residues. The CDR3 loop is CASSPGTGSSPLHF. Written as DNA, the CDR3 is TGTGCCAGCTCACCGGGAACAGGCTCTTCACCCCTCCACTTT.

The CDR3 here is CASRRTGYNEQFF. CDR3 DNA sequence: TGTGCCAGTAGAAGAACAGGTTACAATGAGCAGTTCTTC. J is TRBJ2-1 and V is TRBV19; a possible D gene is TRBD1 (5 bases). The CDR3 contains 13 residues. Germline loops: CDR1 LNHDA, CDR2 SQIVND (reference sequence). Trimming stripped 6 bases from V and 4 bases from J, with 10 bases between.

J is TRBJ2-2 and V is TRBV4-2; D is unclear. Germline V lookup: CDR1 LGHNA, CDR2 YNFKEQ. The CDR3 is made up of 13 amino acids. V lost 1 base to trimming and J lost 6 bases, with 6 bases between them. CDR3 bases: TGTGCCAGCAGCCAAGGAACGGCCGGGGAGCTGTTTTTT. This translates into CASSQGTAGELFF.

The chain is built from TRBV5-5 and TRBJ1-1; 9 nucleotides align to TRBD1. Trimming removed 6 bases from V and 4 bases from J; junction bases left unmatched: 10. The CDR3 has 15 amino acids. CDR1 is SGHKS and CDR2 is YYEKEE in the germline V gene (reference sequence). The CDR3 region has the DNA TGTGCCAGCATTCCCCGGGACAGGGCCCTCACTGAAGCTTTCTTT. Translating gives CASIPRDRALTEAFF.

This chain joins TRBV7-9 and TRBJ1-2; weak D call: TRBD1 (5 bases). CDR1 and CDR2 from the germline V gene are SEHNR and FQNEAQ (reference sequence). This CDR3 is 14 amino acids long. V lost 3 bases to trimming and J lost 4 bases, with 12 bases between them. The DNA of the CDR3 is TGTGCCAGCAGCTTGGGTTCGACAGTCTATGGCTACACCTTC. It specifies CASSLGSTVYGYTF.

This rearrangement joins TRBV12-3 or TRBV12-4 to TRBJ2-5; a weak D match, TRBD1 (6 bases). Trimming took off 5 bases at V and 5 bases at J, with 6 bases between the two ends. There are 11 residues in the CDR3. In DNA, the CDR3 is TGTGCCAGCAGTACAGGGGAGACCCAGTACTTC. Translated, it gives CASSTGETQYF.

The chain joins TRBV6-2 or TRBV6-3 to TRBJ2-3; maybe TRBD2 (6 bases). Germline CDR1 MNHEY, CDR2 SVGEGT. V was trimmed by 1 base and J by 3 bases, leaving 8 bases between them. The CDR3 extends over 14 amino acids. The CDR3 loop reads CASSYWLATDTQYF. The CDR3 nucleotides are TGTGCCAGCAGTTACTGGCTAGCGACAGATACGCAGTATTTT.